These T cell receptor beta chains were read from a single sample in a study of cytomegalovirus exposure and HLA in healthy donors. Repertoires were generated with immunoSEQ multiplex PCR, while TCRdb's copy carries only in-frame clones and drops some. There are under 200,000 clones in the sample; 82% occur only once, and roughly 1.6% lies in the top ten. What was sequenced was PBMCs. These receptors all come from a girl aged 5-17 years in good health and CMV-seropositive. The conserved cysteine and the conserved F or W are not part of the CDR3 here.

v_gene,j_gene,CDR3aa
TRBV9,TRBJ1-1,ASSVDTMNTEAF
TRBV29-1,TRBJ2-1,SVVPLAGDNEQF
TRBV12-5,TRBJ2-7,ASGKGTGMDEQY
TRBV28,TRBJ2-7,ASSLYTGSPYEQY
TRBV25-1,TRBJ2-7,ASSEHDREFEQY
TRBV5-4,TRBJ2-3,ASSPSAGGRTDTQY
TRBV7-6,TRBJ2-7,ASSLPNRQTRSSLSSYEQY
TRBV2,TRBJ2-1,ASSGGGGDEQF
TRBV5-1,TRBJ2-7,ASSIRQGESSYEQY
TRBV13,TRBJ1-2,ASSSLRTGSFAANYGYT
TRBV29-1,TRBJ1-2,SVGDRASGGYT
TRBV29-1,TRBJ2-1,SLYPASGSPLHYNEQF
TRBV20-1,TRBJ1-2,SAPGVYGYT
TRBV7-3,TRBJ1-5,ASSLSREQPQH
TRBV11-1,TRBJ1-1,ASSFNGGSNTEAF
TRBV15,TRBJ2-3,ATSRDPSSSGADTQY
TRBV18,TRBJ2-1,ASSRGTSSPYNEQF
TRBV7-8,TRBJ1-2,ASSSLRTEGSGGYT
TRBV27,TRBJ2-3,ASMRGTDTQY
TRBV11-2,TRBJ2-1,ASSPRLAGVRNEQF
TRBV6-6,TRBJ2-1,ASSYLSSGYNEQF
TRBV5-1,TRBJ1-1,ASSARQGVRTEAF
TRBV19,TRBJ1-1,ASSAFGGPRTEAF
TRBV5-1,TRBJ1-5,ASSQTGGNQPQH
TRBV10-2,TRBJ2-1,ASSEPPMDGSSYNEQF
TRBV7-9,TRBJ2-5,ASSLSGQGGRETQY
TRBV28,TRBJ1-1,ASSPLTEGNTEAF
TRBV2,TRBJ1-2,ASTIRGGYT
TRBV11-3,TRBJ2-1,ASSPRLAGEYNEQF
TRBV19,TRBJ1-4,ASTKTERAFGEKLF
TRBV10-3,TRBJ1-5,AISESLSNQPQH
TRBV10-3,TRBJ2-7,AISDPSDRGTYEQY
TRBV30,TRBJ1-4,AWQQGSNEKLF
TRBV9,TRBJ2-1,ASSVSSLAQF
TRBV18,TRBJ1-1,ASSLVEGGTEAF
TRBV5-4,TRBJ2-5,ASSLGPGGSSETQY
TRBV30,TRBJ1-2,AWSVRSNYGYT
TRBV9,TRBJ1-6,ASSAGQKRNSPLH
TRBV9,TRBJ1-4,ASSPRAGGGEKLF
TRBV10-3,TRBJ1-1,AISNKNTEAF
TRBV7-2,TRBJ1-1,ASKRTGNTEAF
TRBV2,TRBJ2-3,ASRREGGADTQY
TRBV5-1,TRBJ2-3,ASSLVASQSTDTQY
TRBV4-1,TRBJ1-5,ASSQGAEGQRIKPQH
TRBV11-2,TRBJ1-5,ASSQSRDSWPNQPQH
TRBV9,TRBJ2-3,ASSPRLAADTQY
TRBV2,TRBJ2-3,ASSTSGRATDTQY
TRBV28,TRBJ1-2,ASSLWAVTSSYGYT